Sequencing of this T cell receptor (beta chain) was carried out in a study of OX40 agonist ivuxolimab in advanced cancers. Study results and limitations: Both blood CD4+ and CD8+ T cells showed clonal growth by week 6 at 0.1 to 3.0 mg/kg. A proportion of nonresponders additionally exhibited low normalized T-cell clonal expansion.

The CDR3 has 13 residues. Germline values: CDR1 SEHNR, CDR2 FQNEAQ (reference sequence). V was trimmed by 0 bases and J by 5 bases, leaving 4 bases between them. With regard to this clone: What it recognizes is unknown.

Clones were sequenced by immunoSEQ multiplex PCR, and TCRdb holds only the in-frame ones, with some missing. This table holds about 90,000 clones, approximately 90% found once. The sequencing used CD4+ or CD8+ T cells sorted from blood, collected in a trial of the OX40 agonist ivuxolimab. This TCR came from an adult with an advanced solid tumor such as melanoma, head and neck, liver or kidney cancer. V and J are TRBV7-9 and TRBJ2-2, with no clear D. The CDR3 sequence: CASSLAWTGELFF. Here the CDR3 DNA reads TGTGCCAGCAGCTTAGCGTGGACCGGGGAGCTGTTTTTT.